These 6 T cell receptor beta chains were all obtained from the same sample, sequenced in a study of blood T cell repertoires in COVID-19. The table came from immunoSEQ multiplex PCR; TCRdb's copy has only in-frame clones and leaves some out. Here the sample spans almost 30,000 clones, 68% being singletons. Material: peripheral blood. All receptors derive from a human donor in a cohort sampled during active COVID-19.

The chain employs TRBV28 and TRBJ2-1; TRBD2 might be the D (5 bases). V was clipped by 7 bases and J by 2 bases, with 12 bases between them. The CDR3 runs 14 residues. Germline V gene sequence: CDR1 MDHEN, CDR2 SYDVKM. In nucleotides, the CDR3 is TGTGCCAGCACCCACGGGATCGCCTACAATGAGCAGTTCTTC. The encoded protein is CASTHGIAYNEQFF.

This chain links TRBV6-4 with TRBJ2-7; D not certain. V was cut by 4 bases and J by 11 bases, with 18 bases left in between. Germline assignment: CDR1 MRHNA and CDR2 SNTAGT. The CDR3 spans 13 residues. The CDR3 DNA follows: TGTGCCAGCAGTGGAAACAAACCCAAGAATGAGTACTTC. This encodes CASSGNKPKNEYF.

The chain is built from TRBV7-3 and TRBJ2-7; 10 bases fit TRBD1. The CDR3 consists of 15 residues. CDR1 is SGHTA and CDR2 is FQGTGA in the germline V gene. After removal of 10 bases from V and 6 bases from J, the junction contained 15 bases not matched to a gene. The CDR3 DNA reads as TGTGCCACCCCAGGTCCGGGACAGGGGAAAGGCGAGCAGTACTTC. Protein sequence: CATPGPGQGKGEQYF.

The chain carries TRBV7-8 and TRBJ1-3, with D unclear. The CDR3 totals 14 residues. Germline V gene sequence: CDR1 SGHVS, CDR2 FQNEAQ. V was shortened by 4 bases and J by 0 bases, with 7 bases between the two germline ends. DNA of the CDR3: TGTGCCAGCAGCTCCGCGAACTCTGGAAACACCATATATTTT. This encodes CASSSANSGNTIYF.

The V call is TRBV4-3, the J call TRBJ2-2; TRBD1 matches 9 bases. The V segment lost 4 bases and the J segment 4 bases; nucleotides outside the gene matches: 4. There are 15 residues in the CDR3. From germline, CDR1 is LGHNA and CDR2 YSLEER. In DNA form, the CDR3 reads TGCGCCAGCAGCCGGACAGGGGTCTTCACCGGGGAGCTGTTTTTT. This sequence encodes CASSRTGVFTGELFF.

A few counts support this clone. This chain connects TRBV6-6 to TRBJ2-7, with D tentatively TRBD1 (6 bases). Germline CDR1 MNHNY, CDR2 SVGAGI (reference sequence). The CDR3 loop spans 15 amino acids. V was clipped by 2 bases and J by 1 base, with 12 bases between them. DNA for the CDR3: TGTGCCAGCAGTTACCTTGGGACACGATCCTACGAGCAGTACTTC. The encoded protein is CASSYLGTRSYEQYF.